The clone carrying this T cell receptor beta chain showed up just a few times. Antigen specificity is unknown. This entry comes from a study of T-cell memory formation after mild COVID-19. Study-wide results and caveats: Nothing confirmed that second-wave clones peaking on day 37 were specific for SARS-CoV-2. Clones shrinking from day 15 to 85 showed even CD4/CD8 mixes; later expanders tilted CD4+.

V was pared by 9 bases and J by 5 bases, with 15 bases between. The CDR3 has 14 residues. Germline values: CDR1 KGHDR, CDR2 SFDVKD. From the 5' RACE reads, TCRdb called clonotypes with MiXCR, one entry per CDR3 protein. The repertoire has around 530,000 distinct CDR3 sequences, about 20% of them found once; the top ten carry approximately 8.4%. Input material: PBMCs or a T cell subset sorted from them (not recorded which). This clonotype originated in an adult woman who had mild COVID-19 (a few samples of this study predate the infection). Cell type and time point are not known. The V call is TRBV24-1, the J call TRBJ2-2; a possible D gene is TRBD1 (5 bases). The CDR3 sequence: CATGQGRGTGELFF. As DNA, the CDR3 is TGTGCCACCGGTCAGGGAAGGGGTACCGGGGAGCTGTTTTTT.